This T cell receptor beta chain was identified during a study of cytomegalovirus exposure and HLA in healthy donors. Study-wide background: Previous work identified 90 million to 130 million unique TCR beta sequences from about 200 million T cells. Whole-study results and caveats: Analyses of presence and absence presupposed an approximately uniform sequencing depth across donors. Generally TCR sequences proved uncommon, though certain public TCRs appeared in numerous donors.

As regards this clone: Its antigen is still unknown.

PCR amplification relied on 60 Vbeta primers (plus 13 Jbeta primers). Profiling relied on immunoSEQ multiplex PCR, and the TCRdb table lists in-frame clones only, not all of them. The sample lists some 190,000 clones; less than 85% were seen once. The germline V gene has CDR1 MNHEY and CDR2 SMNVEV (reference sequence). J lost 1 base, V lost 5 bases, and 11 bases had no gene match. The CDR3 is made up of 16 amino acids. This TCR came from a boy between 2 and 15 years old in good health and CMV-seronegative. Material for sequencing was PBMCs. The gene calls are TRBV27 and TRBJ2-7; 7 positions match TRBD1. The DNA of the CDR3 is TGTGCCAGCAGTCTCTCTTCGCCGGGACAGTCCTACGAGCAGTACTTC. It codes for CASSLSSPGQSYEQYF.